In its sample, the clone carrying this T cell receptor (beta chain) was seen a few times. Here immunoSEQ multiplex PCR was the method, and the copy in TCRdb shows in-frame clones only, minus some. In the table there are about 120,000 clones, about 87% of which are singletons. The CDR3 covers 14 residues. Trimming cost V 0 bases and J 2 bases, with 6 bases left between them. Germline lookup yields CDR1 SGDLS and CDR2 YYNGEE. This sample stems from a study of blood T cell repertoires in COVID-19. Study-wide background: Sites across the United States, Italy and Spain contributed samples from acute and convalescent COVID-19. Sources were T cells, B-cell-depleted T cells, or PBMCs; the material itself was cDNA or gDNA.

The chain has TRBV9 and TRBJ1-3, with D unclear. The specimen was peripheral blood. This clonotype was sampled from a woman between 70 and 85 years old with acute or convalescent COVID-19. In DNA form, the CDR3 reads TGTGCCAGCAGCGTAGGGGCTCCTGGAAACACCATATATTTT. Protein sequence: CASSVGAPGNTIYF.